Here is one T cell receptor (beta chain) with its context. The antigen remains undetermined. Donors were drawn from the approximately 120-subject validation cohort, separate from the roughly 670-subject first cohort. This sample was taken from a study of cytomegalovirus exposure and HLA in healthy donors. Study as a whole: The same platform as the approximately 700 first-cohort repertoires was used for the 120 or so validation repertoires, a later analysis reported.

Using immunoSEQ multiplex PCR, the repertoire was profiled, and TCRdb retains in-frame clones only, with some absent. Counted here are 70,000 to 90,000 clones, roughly 80% occurring once; the ten biggest clones make up 3%. In germline, CDR1 is SGHRS, CDR2 YFSETQ. The V end was cut by 1 base, the J end by 4 bases, with 12 bases between. This CDR3 region has 15 residues. Study results and limitations: Researchers catalogued approximately 160 TCR beta chains as cytomegalovirus-associated. The TCR clusters that emerged in the first cohort tended, a later analysis found, to co-occur in the 120 or so validation repertoires.

The specimen sequenced was PBMCs. The TCR sequence derives from a man aged 25 to 40 in good health and CMV-seronegative. This chain joins TRBV5-1 and TRBJ2-1; tentatively, D is TRBD2 (6 bases). CDR3 loop: CASSLTSPLYNEQFF. As DNA, the CDR3 is TGCGCCAGCAGCTTGACTAGCCCTCTTTACAATGAGCAGTTCTTC.